The 18 T cell receptor beta chains reported below all come from one sample, sequenced in a study of beta chain features in type 1 diabetes. Reverse transcribing all isolated RNA meant expressed TCRB transcripts were sequenced. Here immunoSEQ multiplex PCR was the method, and the copy in TCRdb shows in-frame clones only, minus some. This table holds 160,000 or so clones, roughly 11% found once. The sequencing sample was made of central memory CD4+ T cells from blood. The receptors come from a man younger than 30 in good health.

In the case of this clone: The same CDR3 is also encoded by other DNA sequences in this sample. The chain has TRBV28 and TRBJ1-5, with D uncertain. The CDR3 sequence is 12 residues long. Germline-derived CDR1 and CDR2 are MDHEN and SYDVKM. Trimming stripped 4 bases from V and 1 base from J, with 2 bases between. The CDR3 loop is CASSYSNQPQHF. The CDR3 DNA follows: TGTGCCAGCAGTTACAGCAATCAGCCCCAGCATTTT.

A few counts support this clone. The V and J genes are TRBV30 and TRBJ1-1, with 7 positions matching TRBD1. The trim removed 4 bases at V and 5 bases at J, leaving 19 bases unmatched. The CDR3 runs 17 residues. Germline V gene data show CDR1 as GTSNPN and CDR2 as SVGIG (reference sequence). CDR3 in DNA: TGTGCCTGGACCTCATTCCAGGGGGTTGGGGCGGCGACTGAAGCTTTCTTT. This encodes CAWTSFQGVGAATEAFF.

The CDR3 DNA sequence: TGTGCCAGCAGCTTCGGGGGGCCTGTCAACATTCAGTACTTC. Translation gives CASSFGGPVNIQYF. The chain links TRBV7-2 to TRBJ2-4, with D possibly TRBD2 on 7 matching bases. The CDR3 length is 14 residues. The V end lost 3 bases, the J end lost 7 bases, and 13 bases lay between the germline ends. Germline V gene sequence: CDR1 SGHTA, CDR2 FQGNSA.

In this sample, this clone turned up a few times. V and J are TRBV7-9 and TRBJ2-4, with TRBD1 matching over 9 bases. CDR1 is SEHNR and CDR2 is FQNEAQ in the germline V gene (reference sequence). V lost 0 bases, J lost 6 bases, and 0 bases stayed unmatched. The CDR3 loop spans 14 amino acids. The CDR3 bases are TGTGCCAGCAGCTTAGCGGGACAGGGAAACATTCAGTACTTC. Protein sequence: CASSLAGQGNIQYF.

This clone was found many times. This rearrangement joins TRBV4-2 to TRBJ2-7; no clear D. Trimming took 0 bases from V and 3 from J, leaving 3 bases between them. The CDR3 loop spans 12 amino acids. In germline, CDR1 is LGHNA, CDR2 YNFKEQ. CDR3 in amino acids: CASSQDFYEQYF. In nucleotides, the CDR3 is TGTGCCAGCAGCCAAGATTTCTACGAGCAGTACTTC.

V and J are TRBV5-4 and TRBJ2-1, with 7 bases identical to TRBD1. The CDR3 covers 15 residues. Germline V gene lookup returns CDR1 SGHNT and CDR2 YYREEE (reference sequence). V trimming: 2 bases; J trimming: 0 bases; junction bases outside the gene matches: 2. CDR3 in amino acids: CASSFEGASYNEQFF. The CDR3 region has the DNA TGTGCCAGCAGCTTCGAGGGGGCCTCCTACAATGAGCAGTTCTTC.

This clone was counted a few times. The V and J genes are TRBV7-3 and TRBJ2-1; D is unclear. This CDR3 spans 13 amino acids. CDR1 is SGHTA and CDR2 is FQGTGA in the germline V gene. V was trimmed by 8 bases and J by 5 bases, leaving 13 bases between them. CDR3 residues: CASSAQKHNEQFF. DNA of the CDR3: TGTGCCAGCTCGGCACAGAAACACAATGAGCAGTTCTTC. The full variable domain, completed using reference TRBV7-3 and TRBJ2-1, is GAGVSQTPSNKVTEKGKYVELRCDPISGHTALYWYRQSLGQGPEFLIYFQGTGAADDSGLPNDRFFAVRPEGSVSTLKIQRTERGDSAVYLCASSAQKHNEQFFGPGTRLTVL.

The chain recombines TRBV29-1 with TRBJ2-7; 9 nucleotides agree with TRBD1. The CDR3 is 13 amino acids. Germline trimming cut 4 bases from V and 6 bases from J; bases unmatched to any gene: 7. Germline loops: CDR1 SQVTM, CDR2 ANQGSEA. The CDR3 loop reads CSVGRDRVSEQYF. CDR3 coding DNA: TGCAGCGTTGGCCGGGACAGGGTAAGCGAGCAGTACTTC.

This clone was counted a few times. V and J are TRBV10-3 and TRBJ1-1; a weak D match, TRBD1 (5 bases). V shed 6 bases and J shed 0 bases, with 11 bases lying between them. Germline lookup yields CDR1 ENHRY and CDR2 SYGVKD. This CDR3 region has 14 residues. The CDR3 is CAIRGRQMNTEAFF. The CDR3 coding sequence is TGTGCCATCAGGGGACGACAAATGAACACTGAAGCTTTCTTT.

The chain employs TRBV7-2 and TRBJ2-6; no clear D. Trimming stripped 0 bases from V and 18 bases from J, with 15 bases between. CDR3 length: 13 residues. Germline CDR1 is SGHTA and CDR2 is FQGNSA. The CDR3 spells CASSLALSRAKTF. The DNA of the CDR3 is TGTGCCAGCAGCTTAGCCTTATCCCGTGCGAAGACTTTC.

Written as DNA, the CDR3 is TGTGCCAGCAGTTTGATGGGGCTAGCGGCCTCGTACGAGCAGTACTTC. Its translation: CASSLMGLAASYEQYF. The gene calls are TRBV27 and TRBJ2-7, with TRBD2 matching 7 bases. Germline values: CDR1 MNHEY, CDR2 SMNVEV (reference sequence). Unmatched junction bases numbered 12, after V lost 3 bases and J lost 4 bases. The CDR3 length is 16 residues.

This chain links TRBV29-1 with TRBJ1-1; D remains ambiguous. The CDR3 covers 13 residues. Trimming cost V 7 bases and J 0 bases, with 12 bases left between them. CDR1 is SQVTM and CDR2 is ANQGSEA in the germline V gene. CDR3 coding DNA: TGCAGCGGTAGGACTTTCATGAACACTGAAGCTTTCTTT. Residues: CSGRTFMNTEAFF.

This clone was seen only a few times. The CDR3 here is CASSFSQGEAFF. The DNA for the CDR3 is TGTGCCAGCAGCTTTTCACAGGGTGAAGCTTTCTTT. J is TRBJ1-1 and V is TRBV7-9; the D gene is possibly TRBD1 (6 bases). CDR3 length: 12 residues. Germline V CDR1 and CDR2: SEHNR, FQNEAQ (reference sequence). V was trimmed by 3 bases and J by 7 bases, leaving 9 bases between them. Variable domain in full (rest from reference TRBV7-9 and TRBJ1-1): DTGVSQNPRHKITKRGQNVTFRCDPISEHNRLYWYRQTLGQGPEFLTYFQNEAQLEKSRLLSDRFSAERPKGSFSTLEIQRTEQGDSAMYLCASSFSQGEAFFGQGTRLTVV.

The chain carries TRBV7-2 and TRBJ2-2, with no clear D. The germline V gene has CDR1 SGHTA and CDR2 FQGNSA. There are 15 residues in the CDR3. The V and J ends lost 5 bases and 2 bases respectively, with 12 bases between them. The CDR3, as DNA: TGTGCCAGCAGCGAACGGGCCTCAAACACCGGGGAGCTGTTTTTT. Its protein is CASSERASNTGELFF.

This clone has only a few counts. The chain recombines TRBV27 with TRBJ1-4; D gene uncertain. The CDR3 is made up of 13 amino acids. V was pared by 5 bases and J by 5 bases, with 9 bases between. Germline V gives CDR1 MNHEY, CDR2 SMNVEV (reference sequence). In DNA, the CDR3 is TGTGCCAGCAGTAGGGTGATGAATGAAAAACTGTTTTTT. This translates into CASSRVMNEKLFF.

This clone has a handful of counts. The chain's CDR3 is CAWSVERDQPQHF. The CDR3 coding sequence is TGTGCCTGGAGTGTAGAAAGGGATCAGCCCCAGCATTTT. The chain combines TRBV30 with TRBJ1-5; no clear D gene. Trimming left V 0 bases short and J 5 bases short, with 8 bases between. In germline, CDR1 is GTSNPN, CDR2 SVGIG (reference sequence). The CDR3 runs to 13 residues.

The chain has TRBV2 and TRBJ2-3, with 11 bases lining up with TRBD1. Germline V gene data show CDR1 as SNHLY and CDR2 as FYNNEI. This CDR3 spans 14 amino acids. Trimming at V came to 8 bases and at J to 3 bases, leaving 4 bases not matched to a gene. Here the CDR3 DNA reads TGTGCCAGCGCAGGGACAGGGGGGACAGATACGCAGTATTTT. This gives the protein CASAGTGGTDTQYF.

The chain carries TRBV16 and TRBJ2-4, with 7 bases fitting TRBD2. This CDR3 spans 18 amino acids. The V gene's germline CDR1 is KGHSY and CDR2 FQNENV. The V segment lost 5 bases and the J segment 1 base; nucleotides outside the gene matches: 14. The CDR3 reads CASSERLALSLAKNIQYF. Written as DNA, the CDR3 is TGTGCCAGCAGCGAGAGACTAGCCCTGTCCCTGGCCAAAAACATTCAGTACTTC.